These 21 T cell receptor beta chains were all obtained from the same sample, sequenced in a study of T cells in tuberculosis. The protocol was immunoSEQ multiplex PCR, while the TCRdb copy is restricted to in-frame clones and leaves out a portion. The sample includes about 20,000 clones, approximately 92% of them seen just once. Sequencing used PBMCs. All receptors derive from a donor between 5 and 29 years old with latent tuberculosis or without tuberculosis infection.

CDR3 coding DNA: TGCAGCGTGGCGTATAGGGGGCGCGAGGGGAATGAGCAGTTCTTC. This encodes CSVAYRGREGNEQFF. The chain joins TRBV29-1 to TRBJ2-1, with 7 bases lining up with TRBD1. Germline V lookup: CDR1 SQVTM, CDR2 ANQGSEA. This CDR3 has 15 amino acids. The junction had 15 bases not matched to a gene; V was cut back by 6 bases and J by 7 bases.

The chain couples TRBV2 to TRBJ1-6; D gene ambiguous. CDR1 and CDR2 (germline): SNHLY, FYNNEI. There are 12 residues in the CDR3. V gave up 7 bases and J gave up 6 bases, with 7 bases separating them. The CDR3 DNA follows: TGTGCCAGCACGGGGTTTAATTCACCCCTCCACTTT. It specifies CASTGFNSPLHF.

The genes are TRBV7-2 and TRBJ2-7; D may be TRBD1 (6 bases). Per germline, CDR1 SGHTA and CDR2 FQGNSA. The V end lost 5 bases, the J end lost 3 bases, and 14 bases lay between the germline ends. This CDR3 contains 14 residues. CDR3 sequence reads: CASSRDGRGYEQYF. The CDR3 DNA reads TGTGCCAGCAGCCGAGATGGCAGGGGCTACGAGCAGTACTTC. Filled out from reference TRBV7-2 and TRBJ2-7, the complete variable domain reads GAGVSQSPSNKVTEKGKDVELRCDPISGHTALYWYRQSLGQGLEFLIYFQGNSAPDKSGLPSDRFSAERTGGSVSTLTIQRTQQEDSAVYLCASSRDGRGYEQYFGPGTRLTVT.

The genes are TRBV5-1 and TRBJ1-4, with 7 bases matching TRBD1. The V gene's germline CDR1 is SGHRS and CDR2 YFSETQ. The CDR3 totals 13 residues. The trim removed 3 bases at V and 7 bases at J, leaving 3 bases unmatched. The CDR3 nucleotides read TGCGCCAGCAGCTCACCAGGGGGTGAAAAACTGTTTTTT. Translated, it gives CASSSPGGEKLFF.

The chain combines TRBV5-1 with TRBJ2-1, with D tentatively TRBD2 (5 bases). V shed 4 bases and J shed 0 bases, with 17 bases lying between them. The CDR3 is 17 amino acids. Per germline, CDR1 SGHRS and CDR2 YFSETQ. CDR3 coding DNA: TGCGCCAGCAGCCTCACCCCCCTAGGGAGCTCCTACAATGAGCAGTTCTTC. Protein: CASSLTPLGSSYNEQFF. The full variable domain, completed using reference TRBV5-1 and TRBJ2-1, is KAGVTQTPRYLIKTRGQQVTLSCSPISGHRSVSWYQQTPGQGLQFLFEYFSETQRNKGNFPGRFSGRQFSNSRSEMNVSTLELGDSALYLCASSLTPLGSSYNEQFFGPGTRLTVL.

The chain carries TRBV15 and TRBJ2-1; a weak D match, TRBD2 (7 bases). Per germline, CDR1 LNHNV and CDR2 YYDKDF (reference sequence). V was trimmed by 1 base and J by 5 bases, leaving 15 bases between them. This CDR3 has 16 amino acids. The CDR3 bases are TGTGCCACCAGCAGAGGTGGGGGGGCTTCGAACAATGAGCAGTTCTTC. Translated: CATSRGGGASNNEQFF.

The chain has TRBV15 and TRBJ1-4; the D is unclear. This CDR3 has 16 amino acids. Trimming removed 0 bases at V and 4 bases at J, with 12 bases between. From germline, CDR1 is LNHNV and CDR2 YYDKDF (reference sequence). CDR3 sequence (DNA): TGTGCCACCAGCAGAGATCGAGGGTTTAATAATGAAAAACTGTTTTTT. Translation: CATSRDRGFNNEKLFF.

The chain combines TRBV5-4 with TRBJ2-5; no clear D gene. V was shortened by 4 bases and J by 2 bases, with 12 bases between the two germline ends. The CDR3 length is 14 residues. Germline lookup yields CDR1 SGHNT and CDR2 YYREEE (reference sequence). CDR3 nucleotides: TGTGCCAGCAGCCCCGGGTCTCAGCAAGAGACCCAGTACTTC. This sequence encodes CASSPGSQQETQYF.

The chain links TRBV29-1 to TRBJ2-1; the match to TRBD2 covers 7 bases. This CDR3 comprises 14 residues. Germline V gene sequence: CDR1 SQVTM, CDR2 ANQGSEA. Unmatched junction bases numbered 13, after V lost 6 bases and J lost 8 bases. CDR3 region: CSVSGFGTIYEQFF. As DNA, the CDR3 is TGCAGCGTGTCGGGTTTCGGGACTATCTATGAGCAGTTCTTC.

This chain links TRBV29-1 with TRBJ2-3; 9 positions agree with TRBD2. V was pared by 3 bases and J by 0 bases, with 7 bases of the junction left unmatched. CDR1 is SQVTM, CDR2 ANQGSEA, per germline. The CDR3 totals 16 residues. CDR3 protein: CSVEGASGASTDTQYF. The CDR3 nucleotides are TGCAGCGTTGAGGGGGCTAGCGGGGCTAGCACAGATACGCAGTATTTT.

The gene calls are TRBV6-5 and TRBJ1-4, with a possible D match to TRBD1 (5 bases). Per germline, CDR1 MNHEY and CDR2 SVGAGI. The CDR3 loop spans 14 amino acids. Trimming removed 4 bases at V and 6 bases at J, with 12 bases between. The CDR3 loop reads CASSLQESHEKLFF. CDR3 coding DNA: TGTGCCAGCAGTTTACAGGAATCTCATGAAAAACTGTTTTTT.

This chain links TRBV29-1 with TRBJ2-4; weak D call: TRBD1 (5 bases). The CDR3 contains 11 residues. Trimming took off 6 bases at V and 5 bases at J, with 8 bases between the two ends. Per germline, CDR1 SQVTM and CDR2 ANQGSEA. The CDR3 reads CSVGVQNIQYF. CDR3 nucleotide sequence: TGCAGCGTAGGGGTCCAAAACATTCAGTACTTC.

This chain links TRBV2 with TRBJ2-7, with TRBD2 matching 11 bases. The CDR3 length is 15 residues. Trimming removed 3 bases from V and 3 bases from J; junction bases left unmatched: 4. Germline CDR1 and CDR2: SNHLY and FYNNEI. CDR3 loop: CASSESGTSGYEQYF. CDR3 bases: TGTGCCAGCAGTGAGTCTGGGACTAGCGGCTACGAGCAGTACTTC.

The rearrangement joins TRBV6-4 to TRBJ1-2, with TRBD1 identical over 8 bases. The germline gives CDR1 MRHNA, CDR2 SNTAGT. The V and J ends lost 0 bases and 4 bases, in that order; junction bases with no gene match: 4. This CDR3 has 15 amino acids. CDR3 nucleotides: TGTGCCAGCAGTGACTCGGGCAGGGGGCTCTATGGCTACACCTTC. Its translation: CASSDSGRGLYGYTF.

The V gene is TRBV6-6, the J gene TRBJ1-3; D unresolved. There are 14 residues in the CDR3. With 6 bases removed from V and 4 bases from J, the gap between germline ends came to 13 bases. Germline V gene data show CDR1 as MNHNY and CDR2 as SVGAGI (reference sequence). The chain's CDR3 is CASRDPARGNTIYF. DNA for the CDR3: TGTGCCAGCAGAGATCCGGCCAGGGGAAACACCATATATTTT.

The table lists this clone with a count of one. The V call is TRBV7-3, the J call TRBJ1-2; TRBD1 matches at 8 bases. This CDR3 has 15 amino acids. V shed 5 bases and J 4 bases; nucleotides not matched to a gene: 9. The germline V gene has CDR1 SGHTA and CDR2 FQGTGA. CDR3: CASSPGQGLLYGYTF. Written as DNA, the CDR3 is TGTGCCAGCAGCCCAGGACAGGGCCTCCTCTATGGCTACACCTTC.

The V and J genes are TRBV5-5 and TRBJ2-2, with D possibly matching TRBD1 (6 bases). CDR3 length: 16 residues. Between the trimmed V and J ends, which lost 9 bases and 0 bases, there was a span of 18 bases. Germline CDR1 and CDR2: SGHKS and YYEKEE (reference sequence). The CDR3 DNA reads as TGTGCCACCGACGGAACCGGGACAACGAACACCGGGGAGCTGTTTTTT. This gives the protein CATDGTGTTNTGELFF.

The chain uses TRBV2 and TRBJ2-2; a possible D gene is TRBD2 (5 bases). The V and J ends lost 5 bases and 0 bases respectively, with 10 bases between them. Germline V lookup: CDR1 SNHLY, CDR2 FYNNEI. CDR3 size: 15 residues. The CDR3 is CASSSKTTNTGELFF. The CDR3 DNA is TGTGCCAGCAGTTCCAAGACTACGAACACCGGGGAGCTGTTTTTT. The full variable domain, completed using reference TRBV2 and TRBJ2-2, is EPEVTQTPSHQVTQMGQEVILRCVPISNHLYFYWYRQILGQKVEFLVSFYNNEISEKSEIFDDQFSVERPDGSNFTLKIRSTKLEDSAMYFCASSSKTTNTGELFFGEGSRLTVL.

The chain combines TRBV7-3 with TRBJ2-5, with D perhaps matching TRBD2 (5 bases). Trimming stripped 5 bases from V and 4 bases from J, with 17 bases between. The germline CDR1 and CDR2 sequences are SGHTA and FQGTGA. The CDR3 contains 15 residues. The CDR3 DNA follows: TGTGCCAGCAGCCTCACCGGGCACCGGGGAGAGACCCAGTACTTC. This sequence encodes CASSLTGHRGETQYF.

The DNA for the CDR3 is TGTGCCAGCAGTGCGATGCCCGACGGGGGAAACACTGAAGCTTTCTTT. It specifies CASSAMPDGGNTEAFF. The chain links TRBV6-1 to TRBJ1-1; D might be TRBD1 (5 bases). Trimming took 4 bases from V and 2 from J, leaving 17 bases between them. CDR1 is MNHNS and CDR2 is SASEGT in the germline V gene. The CDR3 spans 16 residues.

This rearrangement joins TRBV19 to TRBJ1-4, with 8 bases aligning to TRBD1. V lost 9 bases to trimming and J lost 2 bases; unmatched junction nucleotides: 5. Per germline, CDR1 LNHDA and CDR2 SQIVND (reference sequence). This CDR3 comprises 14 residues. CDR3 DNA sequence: TGTGCCAGCTGGACAGGGATGACTAATGAAAAACTGTTTTTT. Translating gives CASWTGMTNEKLFF.